This T cell receptor (beta chain) was captured by sequencing in a study of blood T cell repertoires in COVID-19. Looking at the study overall: T cells, B-cell-depleted T cells, or PBMCs supplied cDNA or gDNA.

Sequencing was performed with immunoSEQ multiplex PCR; in TCRdb, only in-frame clones are kept and a portion is missing. The table shows about 260,000 clones, with 75% to 95% occurring only once. Germline V gene data show CDR1 as SGDLS and CDR2 as YYNGEE. Trimming took 4 bases from V and 5 from J, leaving 9 bases between them. The CDR3 consists of 12 residues. A word on this clone: Distinct nucleotide sequences in the sample also encode this CDR3.

Seattle's enrolled individuals joined amid active infection and were then monitored longitudinally. The material sequenced was peripheral blood. The TCR comes from a person aged 18-30 years with COVID-19, enrolled during active disease. The chain has TRBV9 and TRBJ1-2; D gene unclear. The CDR3 protein is CASSPPGYGYTF. CDR3 DNA sequence: TGTGCCAGCAGCCCTCCGGGGTATGGCTACACCTTC.